This T cell receptor (beta chain) was identified during a study of blood T cells in healthy people across ages. Overall study results and limits: A strong correlation was found between TCR beta diversity and the percentage of naive T cells.

Alongside a J-beta primer mix, a sample-barcoded 5' primer served in a second PCR lasting roughly 6 to 11 cycles. Carrying 12 random nucleotides, a template-switch adaptor labeled each individual cDNA molecule. TCRdb used MiXCR to reprocess the 5' RACE reads, holding one entry per CDR3 protein. The sample yields about 680,000 distinct CDR3 sequences, around 49% seen once. The CDR3 runs 16 residues. The ends were cut back, 0 bases at V and 1 base at J, with 12 bases in the middle. Per the germline V gene, CDR1 is MNHEY and CDR2 is SVGAGI. Each sample yielded at least 7 million isolated PBMCs. In the case of this clonotype: Its antigen is not identified.

What was sequenced was blood. V gene TRBV6-5 combines with J gene TRBJ1-1; no firm D call. The sequence was collected from a woman between 55 and 75 years old in good health. CDR3 protein: CASSYSIGTQNTEAFF. The CDR3 DNA follows: TGTGCCAGCAGTTACTCGATTGGTACCCAGAACACTGAAGCTTTCTTT.